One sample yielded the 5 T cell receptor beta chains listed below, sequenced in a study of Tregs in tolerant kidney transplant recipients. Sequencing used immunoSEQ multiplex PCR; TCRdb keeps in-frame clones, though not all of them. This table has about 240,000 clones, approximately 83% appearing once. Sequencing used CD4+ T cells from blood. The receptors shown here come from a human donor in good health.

Here the CDR3 reads CASVAGGDTQYF. The DNA of the CDR3 is TGTGCCAGCGTTGCGGGAGGAGATACGCAGTATTTT. The chain uses TRBV28 and TRBJ2-3, with 8 bases lining up with TRBD2. V trimming: 8 bases; J trimming: 5 bases; junction bases outside the gene matches: 3. The CDR3 length is 12 residues. The germline gives CDR1 MDHEN, CDR2 SYDVKM.

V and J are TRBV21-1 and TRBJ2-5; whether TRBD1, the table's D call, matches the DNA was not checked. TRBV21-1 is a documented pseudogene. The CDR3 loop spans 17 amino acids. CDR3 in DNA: TGTGCCAGCAGCTTCCCGGAACAGGGGCTTGGGGGAGAGACCCAGTACTTC. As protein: CASSFPEQGLGGETQYF.

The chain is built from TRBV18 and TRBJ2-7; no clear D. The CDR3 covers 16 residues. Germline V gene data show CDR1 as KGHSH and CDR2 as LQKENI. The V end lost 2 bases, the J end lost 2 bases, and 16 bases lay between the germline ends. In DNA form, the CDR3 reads TGTGCCAGCTCACCAGGGTTACGGATCAATACCTACGAGCAGTACTTC. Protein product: CASSPGLRINTYEQYF.

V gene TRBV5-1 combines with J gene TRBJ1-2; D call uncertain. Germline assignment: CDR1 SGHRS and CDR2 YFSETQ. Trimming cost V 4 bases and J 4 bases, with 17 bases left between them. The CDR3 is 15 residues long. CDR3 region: CASSHGAEGGYGYTF. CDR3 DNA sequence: TGCGCCAGCAGCCATGGCGCTGAGGGTGGCTATGGCTACACCTTC.

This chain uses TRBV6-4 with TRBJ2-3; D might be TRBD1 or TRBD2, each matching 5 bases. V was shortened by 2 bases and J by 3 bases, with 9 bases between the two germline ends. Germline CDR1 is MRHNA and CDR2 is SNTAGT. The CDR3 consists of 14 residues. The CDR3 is CASSDGTITDTQYF. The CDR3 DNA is TGTGCCAGCAGTGACGGGACGATAACAGATACGCAGTATTTT.